A single sample gave rise to the 20 T cell receptor beta chains below, sequenced in a study of blood T cell repertoires in COVID-19. Assay: immunoSEQ multiplex PCR; the TCRdb copy retains only in-frame clones and omits some. The sample shows about 170,000 clones, approximately 86% of them seen only once. The source material was peripheral blood. Receptor source: a man aged 65 to 85 with acute or convalescent COVID-19.

The gene calls are TRBV29-1 and TRBJ2-5, with 7 bases fitting TRBD1. The trim removed 4 bases at V and 5 bases at J, leaving 4 bases unmatched. The CDR3 has 12 amino acids. The germline V gene encodes CDR1 SQVTM and CDR2 ANQGSEA. CDR3 sequence: CSVGQGVETQYF. As DNA, the CDR3 is TGCAGCGTTGGACAGGGAGTGGAGACCCAGTACTTC.

The gene calls are TRBV2 and TRBJ2-7, with D possibly matching TRBD2 (6 bases). The V and J ends lost 6 bases and 0 bases respectively, with 12 bases between them. The CDR3 sequence is 14 residues long. CDR1 is SNHLY and CDR2 is FYNNEI in the germline V gene. This CDR3 is CASRREPSSYEQYF. CDR3 nucleotide sequence: TGTGCCAGCAGACGGGAGCCGAGCTCCTACGAGCAGTACTTC.

The chain links TRBV21-1 to TRBJ2-5; no DNA check was done on the table's D call, TRBD2. TRBV21-1 is noted as a pseudogene. This CDR3 spans 14 amino acids. The CDR3 nucleotides read TGTGCCAGCAGCAAAGGGGACTTTAAAGAGACCCAGTACTTC. This sequence encodes CASSKGDFKETQYF.

This clone was recorded once. This CDR3 is CSVRGRDTEAFF. CDR3 coding DNA: TGCAGCGTTAGAGGGAGGGACACTGAAGCTTTCTTT. J is TRBJ1-1 and V is TRBV29-1; no firm D call. Germline V gene sequence: CDR1 SQVTM, CDR2 ANQGSEA. This CDR3 comprises 12 residues. V shed 5 bases and J shed 3 bases, with 10 bases lying between them.

The V and J genes are TRBV9 and TRBJ1-5; D not certain. This CDR3 spans 14 amino acids. CDR1 is SGDLS, CDR2 YYNGEE, per germline. Between the trimmed V and J ends, which lost 0 bases and 3 bases, there was a span of 7 bases. The CDR3 reads CASSVGSLNQPQHF. CDR3 bases: TGTGCCAGCAGCGTAGGGAGCCTCAATCAGCCCCAGCATTTT.

V and J are TRBV5-1 and TRBJ1-1, with TRBD1 as a possible D gene (5 bases). Trimming stripped 4 bases from V and 0 bases from J, with 16 bases between. This CDR3 spans 16 amino acids. Per germline, CDR1 SGHRS and CDR2 YFSETQ. This CDR3 is CASSKESGHLNTEAFF. CDR3 nucleotides: TGCGCCAGCAGCAAGGAATCCGGACACTTGAACACTGAAGCTTTCTTT. Filled out from reference TRBV5-1 and TRBJ1-1, the complete variable domain reads KAGVTQTPRYLIKTRGQQVTLSCSPISGHRSVSWYQQTPGQGLQFLFEYFSETQRNKGNFPGRFSGRQFSNSRSEMNVSTLELGDSALYLCASSKESGHLNTEAFFGQGTRLTVV.

The chain uses TRBV29-1 and TRBJ2-7, with TRBD1 matching over 7 bases. CDR1 SQVTM and CDR2 ANQGSEA come from the germline V gene. J gave up 4 bases and V 4 bases, and 4 bases lay outside the gene matches. The CDR3 contains 12 residues. For the CDR3, the DNA is TGCAGCGTTGGGTGGACAGGATACGAGCAGTACTTC. Its translation: CSVGWTGYEQYF.

The chain combines TRBV5-6 with TRBJ1-1, with D unclear. This CDR3 is 15 amino acids long. CDR1 is SGHDT and CDR2 is YYEEEE in the germline V gene. The germline V and J ends were trimmed by 0 bases and 6 bases, with 15 bases remaining between them. The CDR3 sequence: CASSLDAGRLPEAFF. CDR3 DNA: TGTGCCAGCAGCTTGGATGCGGGCAGGCTCCCTGAAGCTTTCTTT.

Note on this clone: Germline is not matched at one junction end, which may reflect a read error. CDR3: CASTLGTSGADLRAF. The CDR3 DNA follows: TGCGCCAGCACCCTTGGGACTAGCGGGGCGGACCTTCGCGCTTTC. This chain joins TRBV10-2 and TRBJ2-7, with 13 bases identical to TRBD2. This CDR3 has 15 amino acids. Germline CDR1 reads WSHSY; CDR2 reads SAAADI.

The CDR3 spells CAISPSRTGLLGYTF. CDR3 sequence (DNA): TGTGCCATTTCCCCCTCCCGGACAGGCCTCTTAGGCTACACCTTC. This chain uses TRBV6-5 with TRBJ1-2, with 7 bases matching TRBD1. Trimming removed 10 bases from V and 8 bases from J; junction bases left unmatched: 19. Germline loops: CDR1 MNHEY, CDR2 SVGAGI. The length of the CDR3 is 15 residues.

This clone was seen only a few times. The V call is TRBV7-2, the J call TRBJ1-3; tentative D call: TRBD1 (6 bases). Germline V lookup: CDR1 SGHTA, CDR2 FQGNSA. V lost 0 bases to trimming and J lost 4 bases, with 13 bases between them. This CDR3 is 16 amino acids long. The chain's CDR3 is CASSLAGGSLGNTIYF. In nucleotides, the CDR3 is TGTGCCAGCAGCTTAGCAGGGGGATCCTTAGGAAACACCATATATTTT.

The V and J genes are TRBV5-1 and TRBJ2-3, with a tentative D call TRBD1 (6 bases). The V and J ends lost 5 bases and 2 bases respectively, with 12 bases between them. The CDR3 runs to 14 residues. The germline V gene encodes CDR1 SGHRS and CDR2 YFSETQ. The chain's CDR3 is CASRSAGVTDTQYF. Here the CDR3 DNA reads TGCGCCAGCAGGTCGGCAGGGGTCACAGATACGCAGTATTTT. The full variable domain, in which reference TRBV5-1 and TRBJ2-3 provide the parts outside the CDR3, is KAGVTQTPRYLIKTRGQQVTLSCSPISGHRSVSWYQQTPGQGLQFLFEYFSETQRNKGNFPGRFSGRQFSNSRSEMNVSTLELGDSALYLCASRSAGVTDTQYFGPGTRLTVL.

The J gene is TRBJ1-1, the V gene TRBV7-2, with 9 bases identical to TRBD1. This CDR3 is built from 15 residues. Germline V gene data show CDR1 as SGHTA and CDR2 as FQGNSA. V gave up 5 bases and J gave up 4 bases; unmatched junction bases: 8. The CDR3 loop reads CASSVRQGGFTEAFF. The DNA of the CDR3 is TGTGCCAGCAGCGTTCGACAGGGGGGCTTCACTGAAGCTTTCTTT. The whole variable domain, remainder taken from reference TRBV7-2 and TRBJ1-1, is GAGVSQSPSNKVTEKGKDVELRCDPISGHTALYWYRQSLGQGLEFLIYFQGNSAPDKSGLPSDRFSAERTGGSVSTLTIQRTQQEDSAVYLCASSVRQGGFTEAFFGQGTRLTVV.

This clone was detected only once. The V call is TRBV28, the J call TRBJ1-4, with TRBD1 matching 9 bases. This CDR3 contains 13 residues. Germline CDR1 reads MDHEN; CDR2 reads SYDVKM. V dropped 10 bases and J dropped 7; count of bases not matched to a gene: 7. CDR3: CATGTGTVEKLFF. Here the CDR3 DNA reads TGTGCCACCGGGACAGGGACGGTTGAAAAACTGTTTTTT.

The J gene is TRBJ2-1, the V gene TRBV6-4; 12 nucleotides line up with TRBD2. Trimming at V came to 6 bases and at J to 7 bases, leaving 4 bases not matched to a gene. CDR3 size: 14 residues. Germline-derived CDR1 and CDR2 are MRHNA and SNTAGT. In DNA form, the CDR3 reads TGTGCCAGCAGCACCGGACTAGCGGGAAATGAGCAGTTCTTC. Translating it yields CASSTGLAGNEQFF.

The V call is TRBV5-1, the J call TRBJ1-2; 8 positions agree with TRBD1. Germline CDR1 is SGHRS and CDR2 is YFSETQ. The ends lost 4 bases at V and 3 bases at J; junction bases unmatched: 5. This CDR3 is built from 14 residues. The CDR3 coding sequence is TGCGCCAGCAGCCTCGGACAGGGATACTATGGCTACACCTTC. It specifies CASSLGQGYYGYTF.

This chain joins TRBV19 and TRBJ1-5; D ambiguous. Trimming stripped 3 bases from V and 6 bases from J, with 6 bases between. This CDR3 comprises 12 residues. The germline V gene has CDR1 LNHDA and CDR2 SQIVND (reference sequence). CDR3 in amino acids: CASSIPSQPQHF. The DNA for the CDR3 is TGTGCCAGTAGTATTCCGTCTCAGCCCCAGCATTTT.

V and J are TRBV28 and TRBJ1-5; D perhaps matches TRBD1 (6 bases). The CDR3 loop spans 18 amino acids. Trimming took off 2 bases at V and 0 bases at J, with 17 bases between the two ends. Germline V gene sequence: CDR1 MDHEN, CDR2 SYDVKM. The CDR3 DNA reads TGTGCCAGCAGTTTACCAGGGGTCCTGCGGCATAGCAATCAGCCCCAGCATTTT. Its translation is CASSLPGVLRHSNQPQHF.

The V gene is TRBV5-1, the J gene TRBJ2-2; a possible D gene is TRBD2 (6 bases). This CDR3 has 17 amino acids. CDR1 is SGHRS, CDR2 YFSETQ, per germline. V lost 0 bases, J lost 6 bases, and 18 bases lay in between. The CDR3 spells CASSLEPRGSAPGELFF. DNA of the CDR3: TGCGCCAGCAGCTTGGAGCCACGGGGGTCTGCCCCCGGGGAGCTGTTTTTT.

This chain uses TRBV2 with TRBJ2-1; 9 bases agree with TRBD1. The junction had 14 bases not matched to a gene; V was cut back by 10 bases and J by 1 base. Germline CDR1 and CDR2: SNHLY and FYNNEI. CDR3 length: 17 residues. The CDR3 protein is CANRDRVGKDSYNEQFF. The CDR3 bases are TGTGCCAACCGGGACAGGGTCGGTAAGGATTCCTACAATGAGCAGTTCTTC. Drawing the rest from reference TRBV2 and TRBJ2-1, the complete variable domain is EPEVTQTPSHQVTQMGQEVILRCVPISNHLYFYWYRQILGQKVEFLVSFYNNEISEKSEIFDDQFSVERPDGSNFTLKIRSTKLEDSAMYFCANRDRVGKDSYNEQFFGPGTRLTVL.